These 32 T cell receptor beta chains originate from one sample sequenced in a study of a mutant IDH1 vaccine in newly diagnosed glioma. Data came from immunoSEQ multiplex PCR; TCRdb stores just in-frame clones and leaves some out. Seen here are roughly 60,000 clones, 80% to 90% observed once, and the top ten hold approximately 4%. Antigens of these TCRs are unknown. Time point noted: week 23, last vaccination. Vaccinated patients received 300 ug of mutant IDH1 20-mer peptide per dose, with topical imiquimod. Specimen: PBMCs, collected from a glioma patient whose treatment included an IDH1 peptide vaccine. The receptors here all came from a man aged 25-45 years with glioma.

This rearrangement joins TRBV11-2 to TRBJ1-5; possible D gene TRBD1, 6 bases. The V and J ends lost 1 base and 4 bases respectively, with 11 bases between them. The germline CDR1 and CDR2 sequences are SGHAT and FQNNGV. The CDR3 is made up of 15 amino acids. The CDR3 DNA follows: TGTGCCAGCAGCTTAGCGGGGCAGGGGAATCAGCCCCAGCATTTT. Amino acid sequence: CASSLAGQGNQPQHF.

The rearrangement joins TRBV19 to TRBJ2-2; D may be TRBD1 (6 bases). Trimming took 6 bases from V and 4 from J, leaving 12 bases between them. The CDR3 sequence is 14 residues long. CDR1 is LNHDA and CDR2 is SQIVND in the germline V gene (reference sequence). The DNA of the CDR3 is TGTGCCAGTAGCTTCCAGGGGATCACCGGGGAGCTGTTTTTT. It codes for CASSFQGITGELFF.

The CDR3 is CASGPGRRRNQPQHF. The DNA for the CDR3 is TGTGCCAGCGGGCCGGGAAGAAGGCGCAATCAGCCCCAGCATTTT. The V gene is TRBV9, the J gene TRBJ1-5; D unresolved. V lost 7 bases, J lost 2 bases, and 16 bases lay in between. From germline, CDR1 is SGDLS and CDR2 YYNGEE. The CDR3 is made up of 15 amino acids.

This chain uses TRBV28 with TRBJ2-7, with D possibly being TRBD2 (7 bases). The germline V and J ends were trimmed by 3 bases and 0 bases, with 15 bases remaining between them. Looked up from germline, CDR1 is MDHEN and CDR2 is SYDVKM. This CDR3 has 16 amino acids. CDR3 nucleotide sequence: TGTGCCAGCAGTTTCTCTGCGGGGGCTAGCTCCTACGAGCAGTACTTC. The encoded protein is CASSFSAGASSYEQYF. The whole variable domain, remainder taken from reference TRBV28 and TRBJ2-7, is DVKVTQSSRYLVKRTGEKVFLECVQDMDHENMFWYRQDPGLGLRLIYFSYDVKMKEKGDIPEGYSVSREKKERFSLILESASTNQTSMYLCASSFSAGASSYEQYFGPGTRLTVT.

The genes are TRBV27 and TRBJ1-5; 7 positions agree with TRBD1. Germline CDR1 reads MNHEY; CDR2 reads SMNVEV (reference sequence). The CDR3 covers 17 residues. The junction had 10 bases not matched to a gene; V was cut back by 4 bases and J by 1 base. CDR3 bases: TGTGCCAGCAGTTCCATCACCGGGACAGTCAGCAATCAGCCCCAGCATTTT. It encodes CASSSITGTVSNQPQHF.

This chain joins TRBV5-4 and TRBJ2-1; TRBD2 is a possible D gene (5 bases). Trimming removed 4 bases from V and 4 bases from J, with 15 bases in between. The CDR3 is made up of 15 amino acids. CDR1 is SGHNT and CDR2 is YYREEE in the germline V gene (reference sequence). CDR3 nucleotides: TGTGCCAGCAGCCTGACTATGTACCAATACAATGAGCAGTTCTTC. Its protein product is CASSLTMYQYNEQFF.

The chain recombines TRBV5-1 with TRBJ2-2, with no clear D. Germline CDR1 is SGHRS and CDR2 is YFSETQ. The V and J ends lost 0 bases and 1 base respectively, with 7 bases between them. The CDR3 runs 15 residues. CDR3 nucleotide sequence: TGCGCCAGCAGCTTGGGACAACAGAACACCGGGGAGCTGTTTTTT. It translates to CASSLGQQNTGELFF. Complete variable domain (other parts from reference TRBV5-1 and TRBJ2-2): KAGVTQTPRYLIKTRGQQVTLSCSPISGHRSVSWYQQTPGQGLQFLFEYFSETQRNKGNFPGRFSGRQFSNSRSEMNVSTLELGDSALYLCASSLGQQNTGELFFGEGSRLTVL.

A remark on this clone: This same CDR3 is encoded by further DNA sequences in the sample. The chain is built from TRBV2 and TRBJ1-5, with TRBD1 identical over 8 bases. Trimming cost V 4 bases and J 4 bases; bases outside gene matches: 0. The CDR3 is made up of 13 amino acids. The V gene's germline CDR1 is SNHLY and CDR2 FYNNEI. Here the CDR3 reads CASSGTGNQPQHF. CDR3 coding DNA: TGTGCCAGCAGTGGGACAGGGAATCAGCCCCAGCATTTT.

CDR3 coding DNA: TGTGCCAGCAGCGTAGCTCCGGGACAGTCCTACGAGCAGTACTTC. This sequence encodes CASSVAPGQSYEQYF. The chain recombines TRBV9 with TRBJ2-5; 7 bases align to TRBD1. The DNA end is a closer match to TRBJ2-7, so the J assignment may be wrong. CDR1 is SGDLS and CDR2 is YYNGEE in the germline V gene. This CDR3 comprises 15 residues.

V is TRBV5-8 and J is TRBJ1-3; D gene unclear. Germline CDR1 is SGHTS and CDR2 is YDEGEE. V lost 5 bases and J lost 0, with 12 bases in between. The CDR3 sequence is 15 residues long. For the CDR3, the DNA is TGTGCCAGCAGATCGTCGCGTAGCTCTGGAAACACCATATATTTT. The encoded protein is CASRSSRSSGNTIYF.

This clone was counted between two and nine times. V and J are TRBV10-3 and TRBJ2-6, with D maybe TRBD2 (6 bases). The germline V gene encodes CDR1 ENHRY and CDR2 SYGVKD. Trimming left V 0 bases short and J 1 base short, with 7 bases between. The CDR3 covers 16 residues. The CDR3 is CAISESEGSGANVLTF. CDR3 nucleotide sequence: TGTGCCATCAGTGAGTCGGAGGGGTCTGGGGCCAACGTCCTGACTTTC.

The chain joins TRBV5-1 to TRBJ1-1; 9 bases agree with TRBD1. The CDR3 covers 16 residues. V was pared by 3 bases and J by 4 bases, with 10 bases of the junction left unmatched. Looked up from germline, CDR1 is SGHRS and CDR2 is YFSETQ. CDR3 DNA sequence: TGCGCCAGCAGCTGGTCCGGACAGGGGATAATCACTGAAGCTTTCTTT. Translating gives CASSWSGQGIITEAFF. Supplemented by reference TRBV5-1 and TRBJ1-1, the full variable domain reads KAGVTQTPRYLIKTRGQQVTLSCSPISGHRSVSWYQQTPGQGLQFLFEYFSETQRNKGNFPGRFSGRQFSNSRSEMNVSTLELGDSALYLCASSWSGQGIITEAFFGQGTRLTVV.

About this clone itself: This specimen includes other DNA sequences encoding the same CDR3. The chain employs TRBV28 and TRBJ1-2; no definite D call. V was cut by 2 bases and J by 5 bases, with 6 bases left in between. The CDR3 covers 12 residues. CDR1 is MDHEN, CDR2 SYDVKM, per germline. The CDR3 coding sequence is TGTGCCAGCAGTTTAAAAGGGTATGGCTACACCTTC. Its translation is CASSLKGYGYTF.

This clone was seen once. The genes are TRBV7-9 and TRBJ2-5; D ambiguous. Germline CDR1 and CDR2: SEHNR and FQNEAQ (reference sequence). This CDR3 has 12 residues. The germline V and J ends were trimmed by 3 bases and 4 bases, with 6 bases remaining between them. This CDR3 reads CASSLIRETQYF. In DNA form, the CDR3 reads TGTGCCAGCAGCTTGATCCGAGAGACCCAGTACTTC.

This clone has just one count. The chain is built from TRBV30 and TRBJ1-4; 7 bases fit TRBD1. After removal of 7 bases from V and 0 bases from J, the junction contained 11 bases not matched to a gene. Per the germline V gene, CDR1 is GTSNPN and CDR2 is SVGIG (reference sequence). CDR3 length: 16 residues. The CDR3, as DNA: TGTGCCTTAAGCCGGGACAGCGAAGCAACTAATGAAAAACTGTTTTTT. Its translation: CALSRDSEATNEKLFF.

V usage is TRBV10-3 and J usage is TRBJ1-4; no firm D call. V shed 0 bases and J shed 2 bases, with 7 bases lying between them. Germline V gene lookup returns CDR1 ENHRY and CDR2 SYGVKD. CDR3 length: 15 amino acids. CDR3 nucleotide sequence: TGTGCCATCAGTGAGTCGGAGCTTACTAATGAAAAACTGTTTTTT. Protein sequence: CAISESELTNEKLFF.

V and J are TRBV18 and TRBJ1-5, with 7 bases lining up with TRBD1. There are 15 residues in the CDR3. The germline V gene has CDR1 KGHSH and CDR2 LQKENI. J lost 1 base, V lost 2 bases, and 2 bases had no gene match. CDR3 coding DNA: TGTGCCAGCTCACCAGACAGGGTGAGCAATCAGCCCCAGCATTTT. It is translated as CASSPDRVSNQPQHF.

This clone was found once. CDR3 sequence (DNA): TGTGCCAGCAGCCCCCTCCAGGGGGTTGCCTACGAGCAGTACTTC. Translated, it gives CASSPLQGVAYEQYF. J is TRBJ2-7 and V is TRBV14; TRBD1 matches at 7 bases. The CDR3 contains 15 residues. CDR1 and CDR2 (germline): SGHDN, FVKESK. The ends lost 4 bases at V and 2 bases at J; junction bases unmatched: 8.

This rearrangement joins TRBV29-1 to TRBJ1-3; D gene ambiguous. The CDR3 has 13 residues. The germline V gene encodes CDR1 SQVTM and CDR2 ANQGSEA. Trimming left V 7 bases short and J 0 bases short, with 10 bases between. CDR3 amino acids: CSGSQDSGNTIYF. In DNA form, the CDR3 reads TGCAGCGGCTCTCAGGACTCTGGAAACACCATATATTTT.

The chain combines TRBV19 with TRBJ2-5; D call uncertain. CDR3 size: 13 residues. The V end was cut by 9 bases, the J end by 5 bases, with 16 bases between. Germline CDR1 LNHDA, CDR2 SQIVND (reference sequence). CDR3 sequence (DNA): TGTGCCAGCCTTGGGGTAGAACGGGAGACCCAGTACTTC. As protein: CASLGVERETQYF. The full variable domain, completed using reference TRBV19 and TRBJ2-5, is DGGITQSPKYLFRKEGQNVTLSCEQNLNHDAMYWYRQDPGQGLRLIYYSQIVNDFQKGDIAEGYSVSREKKESFPLTVTSAQKNPTAFYLCASLGVERETQYFGPGTRLLVL.

V usage is TRBV4-1 and J usage is TRBJ1-2; TRBD1 matches at 10 bases. The V gene end was trimmed by 1 base and the J gene end by 2 bases; junction bases not matched to a gene: 7. The CDR3 covers 17 residues. Looked up from germline, CDR1 is MGHRA and CDR2 is YSYEKL. The CDR3 spells CASSQGPWDRGNYGYTF. The CDR3 DNA reads TGCGCCAGCAGCCAAGGGCCTTGGGACAGGGGAAACTATGGCTACACCTTC.

V is TRBV14 and J is TRBJ2-2, with TRBD2 matching 7 bases. This CDR3 spans 15 amino acids. CDR1 is SGHDN, CDR2 FVKESK, per germline. With 7 bases clipped from V and 2 bases from J, the junction kept 7 bases outside the gene matches. The DNA of the CDR3 is TGTGCCAGCACTCAGGGACTAATTAACACCGGGGAGCTGTTTTTT. Translated: CASTQGLINTGELFF.

In DNA, the CDR3 is TGTGCCAGTAGTCCCTATCTACCGGGACAGGGATGGACCGGGGAGCTGTTTTTT. This gives the protein CASSPYLPGQGWTGELFF. This chain joins TRBV19 and TRBJ2-2, with TRBD1 matching 9 bases. V dropped 5 bases and J dropped 5; count of bases not matched to a gene: 15. Per germline, CDR1 LNHDA and CDR2 SQIVND (reference sequence). This CDR3 has 18 amino acids.

The chain couples TRBV27 to TRBJ1-6, with D unclear. V was pared by 4 bases and J by 5 bases, with 12 bases between. The germline CDR1 and CDR2 sequences are MNHEY and SMNVEV (reference sequence). CDR3 length equals 15 residues. CDR3 coding DNA: TGTGCCAGCAGTTCGACTTCTCCTCATAATTCACCCCTCCACTTT. This sequence encodes CASSSTSPHNSPLHF.

V gene TRBV27 combines with J gene TRBJ1-2, with TRBD1 matching 8 bases. CDR3 length: 15 amino acids. The V gene end was trimmed by 4 bases and the J gene end by 7 bases; junction bases not matched to a gene: 11. Germline CDR1 and CDR2: MNHEY and SMNVEV (reference sequence). CDR3 sequence: CASSSLTGDVGGYTF. The CDR3, as DNA: TGTGCCAGCAGTTCCTTGACAGGGGATGTAGGTGGCTACACCTTC.

The J gene is TRBJ2-1, the V gene TRBV11-2; perhaps TRBD2 as D (5 bases). The CDR3 loop spans 17 amino acids. Per the germline V gene, CDR1 is SGHAT and CDR2 is FQNNGV. The ends were cut back, 1 base at V and 3 bases at J, with 16 bases in the middle. In DNA, the CDR3 is TGTGCCAGCAGCTTAGTAGGAGCGGAAACATACTACAATGAGCAGTTCTTC. The encoded protein is CASSLVGAETYYNEQFF.

This clone was seen a handful of times. J is TRBJ1-4 and V is TRBV23-1; weak D call: TRBD1 (5 bases). TRBV23-1 has ORF status, its function being uncertain. The CDR3 length is 10 residues. The CDR3 spells CAQGGEKLFF. The CDR3 DNA sequence: TGCGCTCAGGGTGGTGAAAAACTGTTTTTT.

The chain employs TRBV28 and TRBJ2-4, with D possibly matching TRBD2 (7 bases). Trimming pared 5 bases from V and 8 bases from J, leaving 19 bases between. Germline V lookup: CDR1 MDHEN, CDR2 SYDVKM. This CDR3 is built from 15 residues. This CDR3 reads CASSATTGSGDIQYF. The DNA of the CDR3 is TGTGCCAGCAGTGCAACAACAGGGAGCGGGGACATTCAGTACTTC.

In DNA, the CDR3 is TGTGCCAGTAGTAAACAGGGAGGAGATACGCAGTATTTT. It yields the protein CASSKQGGDTQYF. This chain joins TRBV19 and TRBJ2-3, with D perhaps given as TRBD1 or TRBD2 (6 bases each). The CDR3 consists of 13 residues. Germline V gene data show CDR1 as LNHDA and CDR2 as SQIVND (reference sequence). Trimming left V 4 bases short and J 5 bases short, with 10 bases between.

The chain joins TRBV6-5 to TRBJ2-1; TRBD2 is a possible D gene (5 bases). V lost 2 bases to trimming and J lost 7 bases, with 15 bases between them. Germline loops: CDR1 MNHEY, CDR2 SVGAGI. CDR3 length: 15 residues. CDR3 loop: CASSYGLPGVNEQFF. DNA for the CDR3: TGTGCCAGCAGTTACGGACTCCCCGGGGTTAATGAGCAGTTCTTC.

V is TRBV7-8 and J is TRBJ2-5; no reliable D call. CDR1 and CDR2 from the germline V gene are SGHVS and FQNEAQ. Trimming left V 1 base short and J 2 bases short, with 11 bases between. The CDR3 has 15 residues. CDR3 residues: CASSLVRTAQETQYF. As DNA, the CDR3 is TGTGCCAGCAGCTTAGTCAGGACGGCACAAGAGACCCAGTACTTC. The full variable domain, its missing parts supplied by reference TRBV7-8 and TRBJ2-5, is GAGVSQSPRYKVAKRGQDVALRCDPISGHVSLFWYQQALGQGPEFLTYFQNEAQLDKSGLPSDRFFAERPEGSVSTLKIQRTQQEDSAVYLCASSLVRTAQETQYFGPGTRLLVL.

The chain joins TRBV7-9 to TRBJ2-5; D possibly matches TRBD1 or TRBD2 (5 bases each). The CDR3 is made up of 14 amino acids. CDR1 and CDR2 from the germline V gene are SEHNR and FQNEAQ (reference sequence). V gave up 4 bases and J gave up 1 base, with 10 bases separating them. The DNA of the CDR3 is TGTGCCAGCAGCTCCTATGGGGGCCAAGAGACCCAGTACTTC. Its translation is CASSSYGGQETQYF. The full variable domain, with the rest looked up from reference TRBV7-9 and TRBJ2-5, is DTGVSQNPRHKITKRGQNVTFRCDPISEHNRLYWYRQTLGQGPEFLTYFQNEAQLEKSRLLSDRFSAERPKGSFSTLEIQRTEQGDSAMYLCASSSYGGQETQYFGPGTRLLVL.